The rows below give T cell receptor beta chains drawn from one sample of a study of blood T cell repertoires in COVID-19. The protocol was immunoSEQ multiplex PCR, while the TCRdb copy is restricted to in-frame clones and leaves out a portion. The sample holds approximately 240,000 clones; approximately 85% are singletons and the top ten take around 3%. Material: peripheral blood. All receptors derive from a man aged 50 to 59 who had recovered from COVID-19. The conserved cysteine and the conserved F or W are not part of the CDR3 here.

len,j_gene,v_gene,CDR3aa
13,TRBJ2-5,TRBV5-1,ASSLEGLEVETQY
13,TRBJ2-2,TRBV10-3,AISGQGAHTGELF
13,TRBJ2-7,TRBV27,ASSTDGLASYEQY
14,TRBJ2-7,TRBV4-2,ASSFTSGRPSYEQY
16,TRBJ2-3,TRBV5-1,ASSTGAWRITSTDTQY
14,TRBJ2-1,TRBV18,ASSLTSGSGYNEQF
15,TRBJ2-1,TRBV9,ASSVAAGTSIYNEQF
9,TRBJ2-3,TRBV27,ANFSGIAQY
13,TRBJ1-2,TRBV28,ASSLTRTAFYGYT
11,TRBJ2-5,TRBV29-1,SVDDSPQETQY
11,TRBJ2-5,TRBV21-1,ASINRGQETQY
9,TRBJ2-7,TRBV12-3/TRBV12-4,ASSDRYEQY
13,TRBJ2-2,TRBV6-5,ASKTGTFYAGELF
14,TRBJ2-2,TRBV19,ASRKAGASPAGELF
13,TRBJ1-4,TRBV27,ASRDRAVGNEKLF
13,TRBJ2-7,TRBV23-1,ASKKLTGEVNEQY